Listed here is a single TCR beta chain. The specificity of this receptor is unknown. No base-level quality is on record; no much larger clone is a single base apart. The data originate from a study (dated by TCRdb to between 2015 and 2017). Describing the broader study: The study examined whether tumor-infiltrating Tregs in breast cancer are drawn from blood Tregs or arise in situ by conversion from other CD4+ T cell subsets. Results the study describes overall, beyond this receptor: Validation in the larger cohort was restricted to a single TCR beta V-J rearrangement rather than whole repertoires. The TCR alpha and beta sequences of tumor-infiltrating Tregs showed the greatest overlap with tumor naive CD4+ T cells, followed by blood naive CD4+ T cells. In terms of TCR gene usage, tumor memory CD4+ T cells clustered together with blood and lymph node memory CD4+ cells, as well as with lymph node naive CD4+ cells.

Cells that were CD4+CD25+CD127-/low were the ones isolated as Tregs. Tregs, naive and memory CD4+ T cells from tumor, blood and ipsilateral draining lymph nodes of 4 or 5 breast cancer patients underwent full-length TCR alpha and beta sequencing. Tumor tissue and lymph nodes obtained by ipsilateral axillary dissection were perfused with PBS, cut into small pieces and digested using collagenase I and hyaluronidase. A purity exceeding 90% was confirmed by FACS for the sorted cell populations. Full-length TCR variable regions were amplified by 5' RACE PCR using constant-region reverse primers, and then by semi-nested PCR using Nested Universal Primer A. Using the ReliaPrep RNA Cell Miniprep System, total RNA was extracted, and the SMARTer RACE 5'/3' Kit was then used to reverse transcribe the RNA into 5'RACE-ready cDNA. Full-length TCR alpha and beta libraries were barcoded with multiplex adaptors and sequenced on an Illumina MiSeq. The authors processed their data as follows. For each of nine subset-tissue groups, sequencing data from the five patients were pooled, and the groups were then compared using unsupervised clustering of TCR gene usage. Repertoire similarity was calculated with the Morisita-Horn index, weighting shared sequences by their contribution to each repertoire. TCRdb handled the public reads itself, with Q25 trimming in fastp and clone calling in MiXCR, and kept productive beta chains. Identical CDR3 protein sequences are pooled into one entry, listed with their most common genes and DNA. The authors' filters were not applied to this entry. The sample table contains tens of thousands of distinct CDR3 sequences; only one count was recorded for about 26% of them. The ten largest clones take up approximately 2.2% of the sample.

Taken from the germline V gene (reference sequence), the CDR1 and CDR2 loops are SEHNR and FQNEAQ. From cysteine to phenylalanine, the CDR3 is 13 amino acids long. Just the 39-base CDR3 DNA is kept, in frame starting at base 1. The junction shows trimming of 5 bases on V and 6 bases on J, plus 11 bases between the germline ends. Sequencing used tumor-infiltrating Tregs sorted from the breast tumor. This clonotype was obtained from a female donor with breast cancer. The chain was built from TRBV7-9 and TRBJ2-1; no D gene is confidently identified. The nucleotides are TGTGCCAGCAGCAATCCATGCCCCAATGAGCAGTTCTTC. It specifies CASSNPCPNEQFF.